The next 3 T cell receptor beta chains were all read from a single sample in a study of CD8 T cells in Susac syndrome. RNA, at roughly 0.45 to 1 ug, was reverse transcribed with random hexamers. In TCRdb, the immunoSEQ multiplex PCR reads were re-called with MiXCR into one record per CDR3 protein. This sample yields about 110,000 distinct CDR3 sequences, of which roughly 94% are seen a single time; 0.41% belongs to the top ten. The source material was CD8+ T cells from PBMCs. The origin of the receptors is a human donor with Susac syndrome.

The chain couples TRBV12-3 or TRBV12-4 to TRBJ2-5, with D hard to call. V lost 6 bases, J lost 5 bases, and 10 bases lay in between. The CDR3 extends over 12 amino acids. CDR3 in DNA: TGTGCCAGCAGCCCTCGTTGGGAGACCCAGTACTTC. The encoded protein is CASSPRWETQYF.

This sequence joins TRBV12-3 or TRBV12-4 and TRBJ1-2, with D unclear. The CDR3 length is 11 residues. V was shortened by 6 bases and J by 8 bases, with 10 bases between the two germline ends. The CDR3 sequence: CASRTPRGYTF. In DNA form, the CDR3 reads TGTGCCAGCAGGACCCCAAGGGGCTACACCTTC.

The DNA of the CDR3 is TGCAGTGGGGGGCTAGCGGGAGACTACAATGAGCAGTTCTTC. It encodes CSGGLAGDYNEQFF. The chain carries TRBV20-1 and TRBJ2-1; 10 positions agree with TRBD2. Germline lookup yields CDR1 DFQATT and CDR2 SNEGSKA (reference sequence). This CDR3 spans 14 amino acids. Losses at the gene ends were 7 bases for V and 3 bases for J; bases not matched to a gene: 6.